This TCR beta chain was sequenced in a study of OX40 agonist ivuxolimab in advanced cancers. Study results and caveats: At doses 0.1 to 3.0 mg/kg, CD4+ and CD8+ clones expanded. Relative to CD4+ cells, CD8+ T cells on average had more expanded clones.

This clone was recorded only once. Its antigen is currently unknown. Data came from immunoSEQ multiplex PCR; TCRdb stores just in-frame clones and leaves some out. In the table there are under 85,000 clones, around 86% of which are singletons. Germline values: CDR1 MNHNS, CDR2 SASEGT. This CDR3 region has 17 residues. V lost 3 bases, J lost 0 bases, and 15 bases lay in between. Sequenced material: CD4+ or CD8+ T cells sorted from blood, taken in a trial of the OX40 agonist ivuxolimab. The chain links TRBV6-1 to TRBJ1-5; D gene ambiguous. The sequence was collected from an adult with an advanced solid tumor such as melanoma, head and neck, liver or kidney cancer. This CDR3 is CASSDSVGVYSNQPQHF. DNA of the CDR3: TGTGCCAGCAGTGATTCTGTGGGAGTCTATAGCAATCAGCCCCAGCATTTT.